This T cell receptor beta chain was sequenced during a study of CD8 T cells in ankylosing spondylitis. Quantitative barcoded 5'-RACE was used to prepare TCR beta libraries. TCRdb called the 5' RACE reads again in MiXCR, with one record for every CDR3 protein. The table lists around 300,000 distinct CDR3 sequences, roughly 14% of them singletons. The source material was blood, either unsorted or a sorted T cell fraction (not recorded which). The TCR comes from a male donor with ankylosing spondylitis or in good health (not recorded which).

The CDR3 loop is CSASVGTDTQYF. DNA of the CDR3: TGCAGTGCTAGCGTGGGGACAGATACGCAGTATTTT. The chain joins TRBV20-1 to TRBJ2-3; D ambiguous. Germline assignment: CDR1 DFQATT and CDR2 SNEGSKA (reference sequence). The CDR3 loop spans 12 amino acids. V gave up 3 bases and J gave up 3 bases, with 7 bases separating them.